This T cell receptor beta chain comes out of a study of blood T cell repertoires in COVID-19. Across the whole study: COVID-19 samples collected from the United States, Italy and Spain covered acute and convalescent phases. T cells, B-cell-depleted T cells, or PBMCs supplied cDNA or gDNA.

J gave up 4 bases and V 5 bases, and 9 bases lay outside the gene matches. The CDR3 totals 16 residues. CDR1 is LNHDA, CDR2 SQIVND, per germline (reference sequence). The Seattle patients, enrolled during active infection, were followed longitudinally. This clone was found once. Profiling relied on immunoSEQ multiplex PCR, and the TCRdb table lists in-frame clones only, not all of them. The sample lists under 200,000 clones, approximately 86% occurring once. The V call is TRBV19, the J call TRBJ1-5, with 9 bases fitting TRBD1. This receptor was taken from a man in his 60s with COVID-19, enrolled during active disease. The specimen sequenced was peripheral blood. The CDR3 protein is CASSVEQGARNQPQHF. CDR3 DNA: TGTGCCAGTAGTGTCGAACAGGGGGCGCGGAATCAGCCCCAGCATTTT.